This entry lists 12 T cell receptor beta chains sequenced from one sample in a study of cytomegalovirus exposure and HLA in healthy donors. Primers included in the PCR were 60 Vbeta and 13 Jbeta primers. This table comes from immunoSEQ multiplex PCR, and its TCRdb copy is limited to in-frame clones, with some not included. The specimen's table records 100,000 or so clones. Sequenced: PBMCs. The receptors stem from a man aged 45-65 years in good health and CMV-seronegative.

The chain couples TRBV5-1 to TRBJ1-1; D is uncertain. The CDR3 sequence is 13 residues long. Germline V CDR1 and CDR2: SGHRS, YFSETQ. V was trimmed by 1 base and J by 10 bases, leaving 14 bases between them. CDR3 DNA: TGCGCCAGCAGCTTGAAAAGGGAGTTAGGAGCTTTCTTT. It translates to CASSLKRELGAFF.

This chain links TRBV25-1 with TRBJ1-2, with 8 bases aligning to TRBD1. Germline CDR1 is MGHDK and CDR2 is SYGVNS. CDR3 size: 12 residues. The V segment lost 6 bases and the J segment 7 bases; nucleotides outside the gene matches: 4. CDR3 bases: TGTGCCAGCAGCCGGACAGGGTCTGGCTACACCTTC. It is translated as CASSRTGSGYTF.

This rearrangement joins TRBV7-9 to TRBJ1-1; 7 positions match TRBD1. Germline assignment: CDR1 SEHNR and CDR2 FQNEAQ (reference sequence). Germline trimming cut 3 bases from V and 9 bases from J; bases unmatched to any gene: 13. The CDR3 sequence is 15 residues long. Here the CDR3 DNA reads TGTGCCAGCAGCTTTTCAGGGGGGCGGAGCCCTCAAGCTTTCTTT. Translation: CASSFSGGRSPQAFF.

V is TRBV11-2 and J is TRBJ2-6, with TRBD1 matching 7 bases. V trimming: 5 bases; J trimming: 3 bases; junction bases outside the gene matches: 10. Germline V gene sequence: CDR1 SGHAT, CDR2 FQNNGV. The CDR3 totals 17 residues. The CDR3 coding sequence is TGTGCCAGCAGCACCTGGGACAGCTCCCGTGGGGCCAACGTCCTGACTTTC. This codes for CASSTWDSSRGANVLTF.

The V call is TRBV5-6, the J call TRBJ2-3; D uncertain. Trimming took off 4 bases at V and 0 bases at J, with 15 bases between the two ends. Germline V lookup: CDR1 SGHDT, CDR2 YYEEEE. The CDR3 sequence is 16 residues long. The CDR3 DNA follows: TGTGCCAGCAGCCTTGGTTACAGTACTAGCACAGATACGCAGTATTTT. Amino acid sequence: CASSLGYSTSTDTQYF.

J is TRBJ1-5 and V is TRBV6-5; D unclear. V was pared by 5 bases and J by 7 bases, with 12 bases between. From germline, CDR1 is MNHEY and CDR2 SVGAGI. CDR3 size: 13 residues. The CDR3, as DNA: TGTGCCAGCAGTGAGAGAGTCGGGCAGCCCCAGCATTTT. It encodes CASSERVGQPQHF.

The rearrangement joins TRBV25-1 to TRBJ2-5; 8 bases agree with TRBD1. The trim removed 2 bases at V and 2 bases at J, leaving 4 bases unmatched. Germline-derived CDR1 and CDR2 are MGHDK and SYGVNS. The CDR3 runs to 15 residues. The CDR3 DNA sequence: TGTGCCAGCAGTGAAGGGGACAGGCTGCAAGAGACCCAGTACTTC. Translated: CASSEGDRLQETQYF.

The chain joins TRBV6-1 to TRBJ2-7, with 7 positions matching TRBD1. The CDR3 consists of 15 residues. Germline V CDR1 and CDR2: MNHNS, SASEGT. V gave up 0 bases and J gave up 1 base; unmatched junction bases: 3. The CDR3 DNA follows: TGTGCCAGCAGTGAAGCGGGGACAGAATCCTACGAGCAGTACTTC. This gives the protein CASSEAGTESYEQYF.

The rearrangement uses TRBV29-1 and TRBJ2-7; 7 bases align to TRBD1. Germline V gene sequence: CDR1 SQVTM, CDR2 ANQGSEA. CDR3 length: 18 amino acids. J gave up 0 bases and V 7 bases, and 21 bases lay outside the gene matches. The CDR3 loop reads CSARGADGPGQSSYEQYF. The DNA of the CDR3 is TGCAGCGCGAGGGGTGCGGACGGGCCGGGACAGAGCTCCTACGAGCAGTACTTC.

J is TRBJ2-7 and V is TRBV7-2; the match to TRBD1 covers 8 bases. The CDR3 spans 15 residues. V lost 3 bases to trimming and J lost 2 bases; unmatched junction nucleotides: 6. The germline V gene has CDR1 SGHTA and CDR2 FQGNSA. CDR3 residues: CASSFEGQDPYEQYF. As DNA, the CDR3 is TGTGCCAGCAGCTTCGAGGGACAGGACCCCTACGAGCAGTACTTC.

The gene calls are TRBV10-1 and TRBJ1-1; 8 bases fit TRBD1. The germline gives CDR1 WNHNN, CDR2 SYGVQD (reference sequence). The CDR3 consists of 15 residues. The J segment lost 11 bases and the V segment lost 3 bases, leaving 14 bases of the junction unmatched. The CDR3 sequence is CASSEEQGADMRAFF. DNA of the CDR3: TGCGCCAGCAGTGAAGAGCAGGGGGCTGATATGAGGGCTTTCTTT.

CDR3 sequence: CASSLGGLHNEQFF. In DNA form, the CDR3 reads TGTGCCAGCAGCTTAGGGGGACTACACAATGAGCAGTTCTTC. The chain joins TRBV13 to TRBJ2-1, with 7 bases fitting TRBD2. Germline V gene sequence: CDR1 PRHDT, CDR2 FYEKMQ (reference sequence). V shed 0 bases and J 5 bases; nucleotides not matched to a gene: 1. The CDR3 has 14 residues.